These 7 T cell receptor beta chains originate from one sample sequenced in a study of T cell responses to AZD1222 COVID-19 vaccine (dated by TCRdb to the early 2020s). The time point label of this sample denotes: baseline before first vaccination. Library construction relied on the immunoSEQ multiplex PCR assay. Drawn from immuneACCESS, this table holds only the in-frame rearrangements with V and J called that TCRdb kept. Clones are partly lost; checked studies trace under half to an unresolved V gene and leave the rest unexplained. In this sample the table shows over 85,000 clones, roughly nine tenths of which occur a single time. Of the sample, around 3.2% falls within the top ten clones. The starting material was peripheral blood, obtained on day 0 of AZD1222 vaccination. These receptors were obtained from an adult in good health.

This chain links TRBV3-1 (or the pseudogene TRBV3-2) with TRBJ1-2; D is unclear. The CDR3 has 13 residues. The V gene's germline CDR1 is LGHDT and CDR2 YNNKEL (reference sequence). Trimming removed 3 bases at V and 7 bases at J, with 12 bases between. The CDR3 coding sequence is TGTGCCAGCAGCCAGGCAGGCAACCGTGGCTACACCTTC. Translating gives CASSQAGNRGYTF.

The chain links TRBV28 to TRBJ2-1; TRBD2 might be the D (7 bases). The germline V gene has CDR1 MDHEN and CDR2 SYDVKM. The CDR3 length is 12 residues. Trimming took off 6 bases at V and 12 bases at J, with 15 bases between the two ends. As DNA, the CDR3 is TGTGCCAGCAGGTCGGGGGGACAAATGCAGTTCTTC. Its protein product is CASRSGGQMQFF.

The chain combines TRBV9 with TRBJ1-1, with D possibly matching TRBD1 (5 bases). Germline-derived CDR1 and CDR2 are SGDLS and YYNGEE. The V end lost 3 bases, the J end lost 6 bases, and 9 bases lay between the germline ends. CDR3 size: 12 residues. CDR3 DNA sequence: TGTGCCAGCAGCGCCCAGGGTCCTGAAGCTTTCTTT. As protein: CASSAQGPEAFF.

The J gene is TRBJ2-3, the V gene TRBV11-3; no clear D. CDR1 and CDR2 from the germline V gene are SGHNT and YENEEA. CDR3 size: 13 residues. Trimming cost V 1 base and J 8 bases, with 10 bases left between them. CDR3 region: CASSLALDRTQYF. The CDR3, as DNA: TGTGCCAGCAGCTTAGCCCTCGATCGTACGCAGTATTTT.

The chain uses TRBV4-2 and TRBJ1-1; D is possibly TRBD1 (6 bases). This CDR3 has 18 amino acids. V was trimmed by 3 bases and J by 5 bases, leaving 25 bases between them. The germline gives CDR1 LGHNA, CDR2 YNFKEQ. The CDR3, as DNA: TGTGCCAGCAGCCACTCTATGCTTGCCCGGGGGCGCGGGACTGAAGCTTTCTTT. This sequence encodes CASSHSMLARGRGTEAFF.

This chain uses TRBV7-2 with TRBJ1-2; no firm D call. With 5 bases removed from V and 3 bases from J, the gap between germline ends came to 10 bases. This CDR3 contains 13 residues. CDR1 is SGHTA, CDR2 FQGNSA, per germline. The CDR3 region is CASSRDSDYGYTF. The CDR3, as DNA: TGTGCCAGCAGCCGAGATTCCGACTATGGCTACACCTTC.

The rearrangement links TRBV27 to TRBJ2-3; D may be TRBD2 (6 bases). This CDR3 spans 18 amino acids. Per germline, CDR1 MNHEY and CDR2 SMNVEV (reference sequence). V dropped 0 bases and J dropped 8 bases, with 24 bases sitting between them. CDR3 sequence (DNA): TGTGCCAGCAGTTTATCCCTTTCCTTGGCGGGACCGGTCAGTACGCAGTATTTT. Amino acid sequence: CASSLSLSLAGPVSTQYF.